The 6 T cell receptor beta chains below all came from one sample that was sequenced in a study of memory CD4+ T cells and cytomegalovirus serostatus. Single viable CD3+CD4+CD8-CD45RO+ cells were sorted as the memory CD4+ T cells. The data were produced by immunoSEQ multiplex PCR, yet TCRdb's version contains in-frame clones alone and is incomplete. The table has about 61,000 clones, roughly 80% seen once. Specimen: memory CD4+ T cells from blood. These receptors originate from an adult in good health and CMV-seronegative. Some clones in this sample may be carry-over from other donors' samples.

The chain couples TRBV6-5 to TRBJ2-5; a possible D gene is TRBD2 (6 bases). The CDR3 has 14 residues. Germline V lookup: CDR1 MNHEY, CDR2 SVGAGI. V was cut by 8 bases and J by 5 bases, with 18 bases left in between. DNA for the CDR3: TGTGCCAGCCGGCGGGGCAGGAGGAGTGAGACCCAGTACTTC. Translating gives CASRRGRRSETQYF.

The J gene is TRBJ2-3, the V gene TRBV5-1; a possible D gene is TRBD2 (6 bases). The CDR3 is 15 residues long. Germline-derived CDR1 and CDR2 are SGHRS and YFSETQ. V lost 4 bases and J lost 2, with 14 bases in between. This CDR3 is CASSPAGPYTDTQYF. As DNA, the CDR3 is TGCGCCAGCAGCCCCGCGGGGCCCTACACAGATACGCAGTATTTT. Looking up the rest from reference TRBV5-1 and TRBJ2-3 gives the full variable domain: KAGVTQTPRYLIKTRGQQVTLSCSPISGHRSVSWYQQTPGQGLQFLFEYFSETQRNKGNFPGRFSGRQFSNSRSEMNVSTLELGDSALYLCASSPAGPYTDTQYFGPGTRLTVL.

The gene calls are TRBV5-6 and TRBJ1-2; TRBD1 aligns across 12 bases. V shed 0 bases, J shed 7 bases, and the junction held 4 bases outside the gene matches. The CDR3 consists of 15 residues. CDR1 is SGHDT, CDR2 YYEEEE, per germline. CDR3 coding DNA: TGTGCCAGCAGCTTGGTGGGACAGGGGGCATCTGGCTACACCTTC. Protein sequence: CASSLVGQGASGYTF. Variable domain in full (rest from reference TRBV5-6 and TRBJ1-2): DAGVTQSPTHLIKTRGQQVTLRCSPKSGHDTVSWYQQALGQGPQFIFQYYEEEERQRGNFPDRFSGHQFPNYSSELNVNALLLGDSALYLCASSLVGQGASGYTFGSGTRLTVV.

The V and J genes are TRBV28 and TRBJ1-3, with TRBD1 as a possible D gene (6 bases). The V end was cut by 8 bases, the J end by 3 bases, with 14 bases between. The CDR3 is 14 residues long. Germline lookup yields CDR1 MDHEN and CDR2 SYDVKM. In DNA form, the CDR3 reads TGTGCCAGCGGAACACAGGGTTTTGGAAACACCATATATTTT. This gives the protein CASGTQGFGNTIYF.

This chain connects TRBV18 to TRBJ1-1, with D possibly matching TRBD1 (6 bases). Trimming took 4 bases from V and 1 from J, leaving 13 bases between them. CDR1 KGHSH and CDR2 LQKENI come from the germline V gene. The CDR3 consists of 15 residues. CDR3 amino acids: CASSHGTTENTEAFF. CDR3 bases: TGTGCCAGCTCACATGGGACAACGGAGAACACTGAAGCTTTCTTT.

This chain links TRBV6-1 with TRBJ1-4; D unclear. Germline CDR1 reads MNHNS; CDR2 reads SASEGT. This CDR3 spans 14 amino acids. Between the trimmed V and J ends, which lost 4 bases and 7 bases, there was a span of 13 bases. CDR3 loop: CASSVSLPVEKLFF. CDR3 DNA: TGTGCCAGCAGTGTGAGTCTCCCTGTTGAAAAACTGTTTTTT.